The rows below give T cell receptor beta chains drawn from one sample of a study of CD8 T cells in ankylosing spondylitis. TCRdb independently ran MiXCR on the 5' RACE reads; one entry per CDR3 protein. Of some 240,000 distinct CDR3 sequences in the sample, 15% to 20% are singletons; the top ten hold approximately 33%. Sequencing used blood, either unsorted or a sorted T cell fraction (not recorded which). Receptor source: a male donor with ankylosing spondylitis or in good health (not recorded which). The CDR3 runs from the conserved cysteine through the conserved F or W. The order of the fields is clone size, D gene, V gene, J gene, CDR3 DNA, CDR3 protein. The D gene is left open where the match is weak. Clone size appears in some rows only: once, few, many, or a class for an expanded clone.

size: .
D: .
V: TRBV7-8
J: TRBJ2-3
DNA: TGTGCCAGCAGCGTCGTCCAAACCGGTGATACGCAGTATTTT
CDR3: CASSVVQTGDTQYF

size: once
D: .
V: TRBV18
J: TRBJ1-5
DNA: TGTGCCAGCTCAATTACAGGATACAATCAGCCCCAGCATTTT
CDR3: CASSITGYNQPQHF

size: many
D: .
V: TRBV20-1
J: TRBJ2-7
DNA: TGCAGTGCCCGCGGACTAAGCTCCTACGAGCAGTACTTC
CDR3: CSARGLSSYEQYF

size: many
D: TRBD1
V: TRBV5-1
J: TRBJ2-7
DNA: TGCGCCAGCAGCCCTGTGGTAGGACAGGGATACGAGCAGTACTTC
CDR3: CASSPVVGQGYEQYF

size: few
D: TRBD2
V: TRBV10-1
J: TRBJ2-1
DNA: TGCGCCAGCAGTGGTTGGGCTAGCGGGAACAATGAGCAGTTCTTC
CDR3: CASSGWASGNNEQFF

size: many
D: TRBD1
V: TRBV6-5
J: TRBJ1-1
DNA: TGTGCCAGCAGTTACTCGACAGGGGAAGCTTTCTTT
CDR3: CASSYSTGEAFF

size: few
D: TRBD2
V: TRBV29-1
J: TRBJ2-1
DNA: TGCAGCGTTGAAAGGAGGACTAGCGGGACATATGAGCAGTTCTTC
CDR3: CSVERRTSGTYEQFF

size: .
D: .
V: TRBV15
J: TRBJ2-1
DNA: TGTGCCACCAGCCCCTTTGTGGTAGCGGCCCTCTCCTACAATGAGCAGTTCTTC
CDR3: CATSPFVVAALSYNEQFF

size: .
D: .
V: TRBV12-3/TRBV12-4
J: TRBJ2-7
DNA: TGTGCCAGCAGCTCCCCGGGTAGTGGTCCGCAAGGCGAGCAGTACTTC
CDR3: CASSSPGSGPQGEQYF

size: many
D: .
V: TRBV28
J: TRBJ1-5
DNA: TGTGCCAGCAGTCTGACACAGACGGGCAATCAGCCCCAGCATTTT
CDR3: CASSLTQTGNQPQHF

size: .
D: .
V: TRBV5-1
J: TRBJ1-1
DNA: TGCGCCAGCAGCCCACAGGCGGTCGACACTGAAGCTTTCTTT
CDR3: CASSPQAVDTEAFF

size: .
D: .
V: TRBV7-9
J: TRBJ2-3
DNA: TGTGCCAGCAGCCTTGGACAGACCACCCAAGATACGCAGTATTTT
CDR3: CASSLGQTTQDTQYF

size: .
D: TRBD1
V: TRBV7-9
J: TRBJ2-7
DNA: TGTGCCAGCAGCATACAGGGGGCAGGTCAGGTGTACGAGCAGTACTTC
CDR3: CASSIQGAGQVYEQYF

size: few
D: .
V: TRBV20-1
J: TRBJ2-1
DNA: TGCAGTGCTAGAGATTTGGGGCCCTGGCAGTTCTTC
CDR3: CSARDLGPWQFF

size: few
D: TRBD1
V: TRBV9
J: TRBJ1-1
DNA: TGTGCCAGCAGCGTAAGTGAGAGGGACAGCAGCAACACTGAAGCTTTCTTT
CDR3: CASSVSERDSSNTEAFF

size: few
D: TRBD2
V: TRBV9
J: TRBJ2-7
DNA: TGTGCCAGCAGCGTAAGCCTAGCGGGATCTTCAGGCGAGCAGTACTTC
CDR3: CASSVSLAGSSGEQYF

size: .
D: .
V: TRBV5-6
J: TRBJ2-1
DNA: TGTGCCAGCAGCTTGGGCAGCAGTTACGACCTCAATGAGCAGTTCTTC
CDR3: CASSLGSSYDLNEQFF

size: few
D: .
V: TRBV29-1
J: TRBJ2-1
DNA: TGCAGCGTTGAATTGGGGCAGGGCATCTACAATGAGCAGTTCTTC
CDR3: CSVELGQGIYNEQFF